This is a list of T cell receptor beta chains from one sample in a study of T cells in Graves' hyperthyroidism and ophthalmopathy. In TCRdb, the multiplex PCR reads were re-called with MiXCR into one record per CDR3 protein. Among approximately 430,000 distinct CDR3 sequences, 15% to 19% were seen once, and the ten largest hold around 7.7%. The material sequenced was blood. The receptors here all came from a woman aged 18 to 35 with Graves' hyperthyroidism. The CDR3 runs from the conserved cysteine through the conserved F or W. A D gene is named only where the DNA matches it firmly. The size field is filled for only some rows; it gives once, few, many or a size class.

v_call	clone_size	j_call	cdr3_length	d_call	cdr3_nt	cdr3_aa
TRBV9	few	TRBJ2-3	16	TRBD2	TGTGCCAGCAGCGACAATTTAGCGGGGGTGGTAGATACGCAGTATTTT	CASSDNLAGVVDTQYF
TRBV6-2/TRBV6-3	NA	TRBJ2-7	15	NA	TGTGCCAGCAGTACCAGGCCCTCCCACTCCTACGAGCAGTACTTC	CASSTRPSHSYEQYF
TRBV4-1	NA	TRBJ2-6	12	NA	TGCGCCAGCAGCCAAGCAGATCGACTCCTGACTTTC	CASSQADRLLTF
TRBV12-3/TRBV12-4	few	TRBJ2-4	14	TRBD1	TGTGCCAGCAGACCCGGACAGGGGGGCAACATTCAGTACTTC	CASRPGQGGNIQYF
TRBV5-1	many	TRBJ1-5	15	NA	TGCGCCAGCAGCTTGGGGGGGGGTTTGAATCAGCCCCAGCATTTT	CASSLGGGLNQPQHF
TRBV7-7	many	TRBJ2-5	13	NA	TGTGCTAGCAGCCGAGTACTGGGCGGGACCCAGTACTTC	CASSRVLGGTQYF
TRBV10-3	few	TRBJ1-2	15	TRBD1	TGTGCCATCAGAACCGGACAGGGAATGGACTATGGCTACACCTTC	CAIRTGQGMDYGYTF
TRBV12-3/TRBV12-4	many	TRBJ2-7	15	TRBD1	TGTGCCAGCAGTTTGGGACAGGAAAATACCTACGAGCAGTACTTC	CASSLGQENTYEQYF
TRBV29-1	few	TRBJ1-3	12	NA	TGCAGTCACAGCCTCTCTGGAAACACCATATATTTT	CSHSLSGNTIYF
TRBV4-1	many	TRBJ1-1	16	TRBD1	TGCGCCAGCAGCCAGACAGGACTCAGGGGGCCCACTGAAGCTTTCTTT	CASSQTGLRGPTEAFF
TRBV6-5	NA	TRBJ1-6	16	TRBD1	TGTGCCAGCAGTTACGCGGGACAGTATAAAGATTCACCCCTCCACTTT	CASSYAGQYKDSPLHF
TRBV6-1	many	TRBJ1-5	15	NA	TGTGCCAGCAGGGCGGTGGGTCCCAGCAATCAGCCCCAGCATTTT	CASRAVGPSNQPQHF
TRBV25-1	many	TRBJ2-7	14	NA	TGTGCCAGCAGTGGGACAGAGCACCCCTACGAGCAGTACTTC	CASSGTEHPYEQYF
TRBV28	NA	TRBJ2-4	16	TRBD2	TGTGCCAGCAGAAGCTCTAGCGGGGGGGCCGGGAACATTCGGTACTTC	CASRSSSGGAGNIRYF
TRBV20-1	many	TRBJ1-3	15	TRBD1	TGCAGTGCTAGAGGTCCACAGGGGGCAGGAAACACCATATATTTT	CSARGPQGAGNTIYF
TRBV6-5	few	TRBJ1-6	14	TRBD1	TGTGCCAGCAGTTCGATACAGGGGCTTTCACCCCTCCACTTT	CASSSIQGLSPLHF
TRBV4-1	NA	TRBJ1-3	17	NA	TGCGCCAGCAGCCAAGCCCCTCGGGGACCATCTGGAAACACCATATATTTT	CASSQAPRGPSGNTIYF
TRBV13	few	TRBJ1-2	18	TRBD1	TGTGCCAGCAGCTTAGGGGCTAGGCGTCAGGGGGCCGGTTATGGCTACACCTTC	CASSLGARRQGAGYGYTF